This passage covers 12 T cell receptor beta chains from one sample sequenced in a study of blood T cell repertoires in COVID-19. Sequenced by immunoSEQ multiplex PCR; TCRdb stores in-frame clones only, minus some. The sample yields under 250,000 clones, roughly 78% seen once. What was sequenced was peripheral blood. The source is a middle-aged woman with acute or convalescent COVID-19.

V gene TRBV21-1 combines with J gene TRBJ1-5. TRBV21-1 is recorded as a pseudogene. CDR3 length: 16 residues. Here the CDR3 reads CASSKGGEISNQPQHF. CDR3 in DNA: TGTGCCAGCAGCAAAGGGGGAGAAATTAGCAATCAGCCCCAGCATTTT.

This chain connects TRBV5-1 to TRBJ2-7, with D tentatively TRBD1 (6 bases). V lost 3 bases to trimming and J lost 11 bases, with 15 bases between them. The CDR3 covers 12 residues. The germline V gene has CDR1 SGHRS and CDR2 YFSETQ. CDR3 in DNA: TGCGCCAGCAGCTCAACAGGGAACTGGGAGTACTTC. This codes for CASSSTGNWEYF.

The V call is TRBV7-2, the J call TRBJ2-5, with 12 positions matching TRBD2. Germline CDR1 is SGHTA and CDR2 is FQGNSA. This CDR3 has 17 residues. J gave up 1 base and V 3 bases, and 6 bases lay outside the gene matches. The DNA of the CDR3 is TGTGCCAGCAGCTTTGCGCTAGCGGGAGGGATCCAAGAGACCCAGTACTTC. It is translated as CASSFALAGGIQETQYF. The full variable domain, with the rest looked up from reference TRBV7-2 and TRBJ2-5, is GAGVSQSPSNKVTEKGKDVELRCDPISGHTALYWYRQSLGQGLEFLIYFQGNSAPDKSGLPSDRFSAERTGGSVSTLTIQRTQQEDSAVYLCASSFALAGGIQETQYFGPGTRLLVL.

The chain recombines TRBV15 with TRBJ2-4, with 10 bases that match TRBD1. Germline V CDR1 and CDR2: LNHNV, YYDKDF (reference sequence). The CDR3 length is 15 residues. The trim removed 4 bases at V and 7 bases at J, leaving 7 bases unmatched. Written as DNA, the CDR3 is TGTGCCACCAGCAAAGACAGGGGGCGCGGCAACATTCAGTACTTC. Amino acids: CATSKDRGRGNIQYF.

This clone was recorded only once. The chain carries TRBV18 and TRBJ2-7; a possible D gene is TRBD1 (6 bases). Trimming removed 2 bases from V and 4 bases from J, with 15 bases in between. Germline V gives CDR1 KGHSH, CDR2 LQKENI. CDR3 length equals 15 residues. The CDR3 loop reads CASSPGGRERYEQYF. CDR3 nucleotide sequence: TGTGCCAGCTCACCAGGGGGCAGGGAAAGGTACGAGCAGTACTTC.

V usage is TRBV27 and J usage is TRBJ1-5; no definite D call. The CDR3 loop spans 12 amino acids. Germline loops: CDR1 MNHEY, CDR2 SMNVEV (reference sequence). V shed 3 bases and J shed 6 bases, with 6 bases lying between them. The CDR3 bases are TGTGCCAGCAGTTTCCGGGGTCAGCCCCAGCATTTT. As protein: CASSFRGQPQHF.

The DNA of the CDR3 is TGTGCCAGCAGTTCAGGGGGACCCTATGGCTACACCTTC. It yields the protein CASSSGGPYGYTF. The rearrangement uses TRBV27 and TRBJ1-2, with TRBD1 matching 7 bases. Per germline, CDR1 MNHEY and CDR2 SMNVEV (reference sequence). J gave up 4 bases and V 4 bases, and 3 bases lay outside the gene matches. This CDR3 contains 13 residues.

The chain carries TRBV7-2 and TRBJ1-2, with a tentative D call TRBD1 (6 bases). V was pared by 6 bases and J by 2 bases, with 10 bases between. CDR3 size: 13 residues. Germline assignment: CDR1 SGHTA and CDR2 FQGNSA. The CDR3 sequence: CASRQGVNYGYTF. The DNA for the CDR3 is TGTGCCAGCAGACAGGGAGTCAACTATGGCTACACCTTC.

CDR3 sequence (DNA): TGCGCCAGCAGCCAAGACCAGATCCCAGGAGAGCAGTACTTC. This translates into CASSQDQIPGEQYF. This chain joins TRBV4-3 and TRBJ2-7, with unresolved D. CDR3 length: 14 residues. Per germline, CDR1 LGHNA and CDR2 YSLEER. V gave up 0 bases and J gave up 7 bases, with 13 bases separating them.

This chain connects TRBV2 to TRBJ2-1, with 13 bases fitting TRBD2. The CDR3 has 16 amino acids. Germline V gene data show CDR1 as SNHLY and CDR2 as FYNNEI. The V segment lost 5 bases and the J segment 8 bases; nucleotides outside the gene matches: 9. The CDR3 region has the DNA TGTGCCAGCAGTAACAAACTAGCGGGGGGGCCAGATGAGCAGTTCTTC. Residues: CASSNKLAGGPDEQFF.

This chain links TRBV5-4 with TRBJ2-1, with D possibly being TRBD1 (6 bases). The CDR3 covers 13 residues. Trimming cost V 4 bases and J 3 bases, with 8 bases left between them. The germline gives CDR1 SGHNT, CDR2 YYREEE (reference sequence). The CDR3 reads CASSADSYNEQFF. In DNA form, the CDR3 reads TGTGCCAGCAGCGCGGACAGCTACAATGAGCAGTTCTTC.

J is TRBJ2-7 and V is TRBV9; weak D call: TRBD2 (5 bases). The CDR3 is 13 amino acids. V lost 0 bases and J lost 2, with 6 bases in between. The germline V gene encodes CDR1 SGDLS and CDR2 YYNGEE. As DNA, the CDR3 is TGTGCCAGCAGCGTAGACGGGGCCTACGAGCAGTACTTC. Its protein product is CASSVDGAYEQYF.